This T cell receptor beta chain was documented in a study of cytomegalovirus exposure and HLA in healthy donors. Study-level results: High sensitivity and specificity were reportedly achieved when the classifier diagnosed cytomegalovirus status. TCR beta sequences numbering around 15,000 were associated with HLA alleles at 0.05 false discovery rate in a later analysis.

Points on this clone: The antigen remains unidentified.

The V gene's germline CDR1 is MNHNS and CDR2 SASEGT. CDR3 size: 17 residues. With 6 bases removed from V and 2 bases from J, the gap between germline ends came to 22 bases. The PCR made use of 60 Vbeta and 13 Jbeta primers. Profiling relied on immunoSEQ multiplex PCR, and the TCRdb table lists in-frame clones only, not all of them. The sample records approximately 79,000 clones, around three quarters being singletons. Sequencing was done on a sample of PBMCs. V is TRBV6-1 and J is TRBJ1-2, with a weak D call TRBD1 (6 bases). The receptor was isolated from a woman aged 40 to 50 in good health and CMV-seropositive. The CDR3 bases are TGTGCCAGCAGCGAATTATCTCCGGGACATACGAACTATGGCTACACCTTC. Translating it yields CASSELSPGHTNYGYTF.